These T cell receptor beta chains were read from a single sample in a study of T cell responses to AZD1222 COVID-19 vaccine. Clones were read by immunoSEQ multiplex PCR, and TCRdb kept only the in-frame ones, dropping some. The sample comprises approximately 70,000 clones, approximately 89% of which are singletons, and over 8% rests with the top ten. Sequencing used peripheral blood, obtained 28 days after the second dose of the MenACWY control vaccine. The receptors were sampled from an adult who received the MenACWY meningococcal vaccine as a control. Both conserved end residues are part of each CDR3. The order of the fields is D gene, clone size, V gene, CDR3 protein. D genes are given only for firm matches. The size of a clone is reported for some rows only, either as once, few or many, or as a class for expanded clones.

>.|few|TRBV6-2/TRBV6-3
CASSYSSRTAINSPLHF
>.|.|TRBV18
CASSPGFRDTEAFF
>.|medium-sized|TRBV19
CASSIDQAGVYGYTF
>.|.|TRBV28
CANSGRSNQPQHF
>TRBD2|.|TRBV20-1
CSASGTSGAQETQYF
>TRBD2|.|TRBV7-3
CASRGLAENTGELFF
>.|.|TRBV28
CASSLWGGGHTEAFF
>.|.|TRBV2
CASSKERQAEAFF
>.|.|TRBV21-1
CASSKHRGMNTEAFF
>TRBD2|.|TRBV18
CASSPRGSGGYQETQYF
>.|.|TRBV19
CASSKYDNYQPQHF
>.|.|TRBV2
CASSAQFNQPQHF
>TRBD2|.|TRBV5-4
CASSSGLAEKYNEQFF
>.|.|TRBV25-1
CASTGRRDREFHEQFF
>.|.|TRBV2
CASSERNRAFSGNTIYF
>.|.|TRBV30
CAWSSAPIEKLFF
>.|.|TRBV30
CAWSGGAMNTEAFF
>.|.|TRBV5-4
CASSLGQNSYEQYF
>TRBD1|.|TRBV15
CATSIRTGGYGYTF
>.|.|TRBV4-3
CASSQDRSGIAEAFF
>.|.|TRBV7-9
CASSVYSIRNSPLHF
>.|.|TRBV30
CAWRLQHMNTEAFF
>.|.|TRBV5-1
CASSLAQWNTEAFF
>TRBD1|.|TRBV5-1
CASSPQTGANTGELFF
>TRBD2|.|TRBV19
CASSILAGQETQYF
>.|.|TRBV30
CARGWAGNGYTF
>.|.|TRBV18
CASSPPVVGGTSTNEKLFF
>TRBD1|.|TRBV18
CASSPPTGAPGPANYGYTF
>TRBD2|.|TRBV5-1
CASSWTSWETQYF
>.|.|TRBV19
CASSIDGPYSNQPQHF
>.|.|TRBV20-1
CSARFADTQYF
>.|.|TRBV18
CASSRDFGQGGNEQFF
>.|.|TRBV2
CASSVGASYNEQFF
>TRBD1|.|TRBV15
CATSRKENRGYNSPLHF
>.|.|TRBV19
CASRATGLNTGELFF
>.|.|TRBV11-3
CASSAGGAGNTEAFF
>.|.|TRBV5-1
CASSLASGSDYGYTF
>TRBD1|few|TRBV7-9
CASSSDRDRHYGYTF
>TRBD1|.|TRBV18
CASSPGQGPYNEQFF
>.|.|TRBV7-2
CASSSNPTNYGYTF
>.|.|TRBV18
CASSADRLSQPQHF
>TRBD2|.|TRBV5-4
CAGISGGTSSYNEQFF
>TRBD2|.|TRBV5-1
CASSSLAGGAYEQYF
>.|.|TRBV6-5
CASRRNNQPQHF
>.|.|TRBV3-1/TRBV3-2
CASSPVHRDSYNSPLHF
>TRBD2|few|TRBV11-2
CASSSQRGPTDTQYF
>.|.|TRBV2
CASSVTSGDSPLHF
>.|.|TRBV11-2
CASSLEGDAYTF
>.|.|TRBV10-3
CAISNRAQRGDGYTF
>TRBD2|.|TRBV20-1
CSASPFPSGGSPSTDTQYF
>.|.|TRBV3-1/TRBV3-2
CASSPAPGGKTEAFF
>TRBD1|.|TRBV6-5
CASSYGSGGFYGYTF
>.|.|TRBV6-5
CASTGPLTHNEQFF
>.|.|TRBV6-1
CASSEATTWQYF
>.|.|TRBV12-3/TRBV12-4
CASSHQTAGGYTF
>.|.|TRBV11-2
CASSLEVYPYEQYF
>TRBD1|.|TRBV5-4
CASSLRDRGEKLFF
>.|.|TRBV2
CASSLGQGFQPQHF
>.|few|TRBV10-3
CAISESGGLNTGELFF